This is a list of T cell receptor beta chains from one sample in a study of cytomegalovirus exposure and HLA in healthy donors. Using immunoSEQ multiplex PCR, the repertoire was profiled, and TCRdb retains in-frame clones only, with some absent. In the table there are under 100,000 clones, 95% to 98% of which are singletons. Input material: PBMCs. Source of these receptors: a man younger than 35 in good health and CMV-seronegative. Each CDR3 is given without its conserved first and last residue. The D gene is left open where the match is weak.

j_gene,len,d_gene,v_gene,CDR3aa
TRBJ2-3,13,TRBD1,TRBV6-6,ASSVRTGDFDTQY
TRBJ1-2,12,TRBD1,TRBV7-9,ASSDSGTGVGYT
TRBJ1-3,13,.,TRBV13,ASSLDSSSGNTIY
TRBJ2-3,14,TRBD2,TRBV4-1,ASSLPAGAVLDTQY
TRBJ1-5,14,.,TRBV27,ASSLNYRTPYQPQH
TRBJ1-2,13,TRBD1,TRBV6-6,ASRPGQGGDYGYT
TRBJ1-5,13,.,TRBV10-3,AISDVWQSNQPQH
TRBJ2-2,11,.,TRBV30,AWSTRRAWELF
TRBJ2-3,14,.,TRBV11-3,ASSLKSDTYTDTQY
TRBJ1-1,15,TRBD1,TRBV7-6,ASSIGHRGKIGAEAF
TRBJ1-3,13,.,TRBV5-4,ASSLGRGLGNTIY
TRBJ1-5,15,.,TRBV5-5,ASSFSGGWDGNQPQH
TRBJ2-1,17,.,TRBV7-8,ASSLLNFKRLGSYNEQF
TRBJ1-3,14,TRBD1,TRBV19,ASRTGQASSGNTIY
TRBJ1-4,13,TRBD1,TRBV30,AWSRGQGGGEKLF
TRBJ2-2,13,.,TRBV6-5,ASSSEAVGTGELF
TRBJ1-2,11,.,TRBV7-2,ASSLSGIRGYT
TRBJ1-5,13,TRBD1,TRBV2,ASRATGVGNQPQH
TRBJ2-7,11,.,TRBV30,AWSRQADYEQY
TRBJ2-5,11,.,TRBV9,ASSPNSWETQY
TRBJ2-3,10,.,TRBV5-1,ASTGSGDTQY
TRBJ2-5,14,.,TRBV21-1,ASSKGSRLHEGTQY
TRBJ1-1,15,TRBD1,TRBV5-5,ASSYSGQGPRDTEAF
TRBJ2-2,12,.,TRBV27,ASSLLSAGGELF
TRBJ1-5,16,.,TRBV4-1,ASSPFPYRAVGNQPQH
TRBJ2-5,13,TRBD1,TRBV5-6,ASRDTGDGAETQY
TRBJ1-5,11,TRBD1,TRBV18,ASSPDRDQPQH
TRBJ2-7,11,.,TRBV5-1,ASSWDSLGEQY
TRBJ1-4,13,.,TRBV21-1,ASCPGAKRNEKLF
TRBJ1-5,12,TRBD1,TRBV18,ASSPGQDNQPQH
TRBJ2-7,13,TRBD1,TRBV9,ASSVAPGQAYEQY
TRBJ1-5,14,.,TRBV28,ASSLGGDLSNQPQH
TRBJ2-3,12,.,TRBV7-3,ASSLLGPTDTQY
TRBJ2-1,12,TRBD2,TRBV27,ASSFSLAGTEQF
TRBJ1-4,12,TRBD1,TRBV5-1,ASSFRQGAEKLF
TRBJ2-3,16,.,TRBV4-2,ASSHPSGDGGSTDTQY
TRBJ2-7,12,TRBD1,TRBV11-2,ASRPRDSSYEQY
TRBJ1-1,12,TRBD1,TRBV10-3,AISGTGVNTEAF
TRBJ1-1,13,.,TRBV6-6,ASSYSSLADTEAF
TRBJ1-3,15,TRBD1,TRBV19,ASTKGTAFRSGNTIY
TRBJ2-3,15,TRBD2,TRBV4-1,ASSQRGRAGSTDTQY
TRBJ2-5,18,TRBD2,TRBV4-1,ASSLRSLAGALGGKETQY
TRBJ1-1,12,.,TRBV11-2,ASSWGGASIEAF
TRBJ1-2,9,.,TRBV20-1,SARDDSYYT
TRBJ2-1,11,.,TRBV6-4,ASSAMTENEQF
TRBJ2-3,11,.,TRBV10-3,AISDTGSDTQY
TRBJ2-1,13,TRBD1,TRBV28,ASSPFGTGYNEQF
TRBJ1-1,12,.,TRBV5-4,ASSRGSTGTEAF
TRBJ1-5,12,.,TRBV21-1,ASSTWTVNQPQH
TRBJ2-7,16,TRBD2,TRBV6-1,ASSEEGLAALAHYEQY
TRBJ1-2,13,TRBD1,TRBV25-1,ASSDPGQGGYGYT
TRBJ2-6,17,TRBD1,TRBV18,ASSPNPGQATSGANVLT
TRBJ2-2,13,TRBD1,TRBV11-2,ASSSPRQGTGELF
TRBJ2-5,14,TRBD1,TRBV5-5,ASSTWTGNFQETQY